The entry that follows covers one TCR beta chain sequence. Authors' data handling: Scientists estimated how many nucleated cells there were by amplifying reference gene primers. Assay used: immunoSEQ multiplex PCR; TCRdb lists only in-frame clones, some missing. The V and J calls and clone size were taken over from that table, and D and trimming were inferred from the DNA. The table shows 65,000 to 90,000 clones, with around 90% occurring only once. V lost 10 bases and J lost 6, with 21 bases in between. There are 14 residues in the CDR3. Germline loops: CDR1 MDHEN, CDR2 SYDVKM. The source of the sample is a study of blood T cell repertoires in COVID-19.

The sample consisted of peripheral blood. This receptor was identified in a woman aged 50 to 60 with active or convalescent COVID-19. The chain carries TRBV28 and TRBJ1-2, with D possibly being TRBD1 (6 bases). The CDR3, as DNA: TGTGCCACCACAATTCCAGGGTACAGGGATGGCTACACCTTC. Translated: CATTIPGYRDGYTF.